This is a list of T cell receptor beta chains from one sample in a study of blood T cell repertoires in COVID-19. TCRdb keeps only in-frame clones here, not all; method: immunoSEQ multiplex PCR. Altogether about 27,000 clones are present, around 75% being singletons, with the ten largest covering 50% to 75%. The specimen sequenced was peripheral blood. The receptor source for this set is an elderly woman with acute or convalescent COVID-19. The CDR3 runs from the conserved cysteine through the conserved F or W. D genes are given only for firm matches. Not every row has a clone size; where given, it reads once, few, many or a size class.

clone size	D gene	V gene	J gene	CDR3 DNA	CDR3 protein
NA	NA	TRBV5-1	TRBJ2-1	TGCGCCAGCAGTGGTGGGAGAAGGGACAATGAGCAGTTCTTC	CASSGGRRDNEQFF
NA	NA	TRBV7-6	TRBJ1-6	TGTGCCAGCAGCTCAAACCGGGAAAATAATTCACCCCTCCACTTT	CASSSNRENNSPLHF
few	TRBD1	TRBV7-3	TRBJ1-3	TGTGCCAGCAGCTTGACAGGGTACTCTGGAAACACCATATATTTT	CASSLTGYSGNTIYF
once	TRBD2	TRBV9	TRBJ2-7	TGTGCCAGCAGCCCCGGCCTAGCGGGTTCCTACGAGCAGTACTTC	CASSPGLAGSYEQYF
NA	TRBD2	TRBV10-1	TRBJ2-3	TGCGCCAGCAGTCTAGGAGCGGGGGGGCGAGGAGATACGCAGTATTTT	CASSLGAGGRGDTQYF
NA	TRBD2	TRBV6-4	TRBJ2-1	TGTGCCAGCAGTGAGCTAGCGGGAGGATACAATGAGCAGTTCTTC	CASSELAGGYNEQFF
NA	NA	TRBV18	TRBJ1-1	TGTGCCAGCTCACCCCCCAGCGGCAAGGGTGAAGCTTTCTTT	CASSPPSGKGEAFF
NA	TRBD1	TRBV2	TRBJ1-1	TGTGCCAGCAGTTTAGGGACAGAGAACACTGAAGCTTTCTTT	CASSLGTENTEAFF
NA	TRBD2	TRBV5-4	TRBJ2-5	TGTGCCAGCAGCCTAGCGGGGGGAGTAGAGACCCAGTACTTC	CASSLAGGVETQYF
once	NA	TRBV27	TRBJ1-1	TGTGCCAGCACCCTCTCACAGGGCACTGAAGCTTTCTTT	CASTLSQGTEAFF
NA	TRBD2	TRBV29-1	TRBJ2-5	TGCAGCGTTGAACTAGCGGGGGCGGAGACCCAGTACTTC	CSVELAGAETQYF
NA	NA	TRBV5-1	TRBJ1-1	TGCGCCAGCAGCTTGGTTAGCGGTCTGTTCAGGGAAGCTTTCTTT	CASSLVSGLFREAFF
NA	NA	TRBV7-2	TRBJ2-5	TGTGCCAGCAGCTTAGGGGGAGAAGAGACCCAGTACTTC	CASSLGGEETQYF
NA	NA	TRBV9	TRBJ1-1	TGTGCCAGCAGCTCTCTCGGGGGGCGGTCTGAAGCTTTCTTT	CASSSLGGRSEAFF
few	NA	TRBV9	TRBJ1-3	TGTGCCAGCAGCGTGGGGGGGAGCTCTGTAGGAAACACCATATATTTT	CASSVGGSSVGNTIYF
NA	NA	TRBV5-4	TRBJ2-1	TGTGCCAGCAGCTCCCCGAGGGGGTCCTACAATGAGCAGTTCTTC	CASSSPRGSYNEQFF
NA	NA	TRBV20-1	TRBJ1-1	TGCAGTGCCACCGGGGGCACTGAAGCTTTCTTT	CSATGGTEAFF
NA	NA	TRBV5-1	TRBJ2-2	TGCGCCAGCAGCTCTTACGGCACCGGGGAGCTGTTTTTT	CASSSYGTGELFF
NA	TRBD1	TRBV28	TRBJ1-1	TGTGCCAGCAGTTTACAGGGGGTGAACACTGAAGCTTTCTTT	CASSLQGVNTEAFF
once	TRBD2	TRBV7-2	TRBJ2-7	TGTGCCAGCAGCTCCCCCACAGCGGGAGTTCCCTACGAGCAGTACTTC	CASSSPTAGVPYEQYF
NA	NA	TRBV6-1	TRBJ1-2	TGTGCCAGCAGTGAAGTGAGCCTTTCTAACTATGGCTACACCTTC	CASSEVSLSNYGYTF
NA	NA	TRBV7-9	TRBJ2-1	TGTGCCAGCAGCCACGCCGACAGCACGCATGAGCAGTTCTTC	CASSHADSTHEQFF
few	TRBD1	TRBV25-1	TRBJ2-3	TGTGCCAGCAGGGAGGACAGGGGCACAGATACGCAGTATTTT	CASREDRGTDTQYF
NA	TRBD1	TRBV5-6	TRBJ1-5	TGTGCCAGCAGCTTTGGGACAGGGGACAATCAGCCCCAGCATTTT	CASSFGTGDNQPQHF
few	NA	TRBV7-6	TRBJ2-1	TGTGCCAGCAGCCCGAACAGTTACAATGAGCAGTTCTTC	CASSPNSYNEQFF
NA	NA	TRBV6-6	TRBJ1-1	TGTGCCAGCAGTTACTACCGAGATGATGAAACTTTCTTT	CASSYYRDDETFF
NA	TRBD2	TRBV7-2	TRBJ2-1	TGTGCCAGCAGCACGGGACTAGCGGTAGGAAATGAGCAGTTCTTC	CASSTGLAVGNEQFF
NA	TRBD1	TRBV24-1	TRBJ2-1	TGTGCCACCAGCACCCGGGACAGGGGGCAGAATGAGCAGTTCTTC	CATSTRDRGQNEQFF
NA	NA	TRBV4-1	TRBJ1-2	TGCGCCAGCAGCCAAACGACCGGGAACGTGGGGACCTTC	CASSQTTGNVGTF
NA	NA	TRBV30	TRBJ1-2	TGTGCCTGGAGTTCCAGGGAAAGCTACACCTTC	CAWSSRESYTF
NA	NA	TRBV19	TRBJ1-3	TGTGCCAGTAGTCCGGGTAAAAACACCATATATTTT	CASSPGKNTIYF
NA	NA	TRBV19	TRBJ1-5	TGTGCCAGTAGTACTGGGGGCTTGGTAGGGGTTTCCAATCAGCCCCAGCATTTT	CASSTGGLVGVSNQPQHF
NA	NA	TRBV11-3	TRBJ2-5	TGTGCCAGCAGCTTTTCCTTAGGACAGGGCGGGGGGACCCAGTACTTC	CASSFSLGQGGGTQYF
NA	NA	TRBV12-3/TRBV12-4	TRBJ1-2	TGTGCCAGCAGTTTGGGAGGGGACTATGGCTACACCTTC	CASSLGGDYGYTF
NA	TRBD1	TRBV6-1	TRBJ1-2	TGTGCCAGCAGTGAGTCGGAGGGCAGGGGGAGCTACACCTTC	CASSESEGRGSYTF
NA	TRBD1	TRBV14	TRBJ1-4	TGTGCCAGCAGCGAGAATACAGGGGCGGTTCGAGAAAAACTGTTTTTT	CASSENTGAVREKLFF
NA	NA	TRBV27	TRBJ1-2	TGTGCCAGCGCACAAGGGACAAACTATGGCTACACCTTC	CASAQGTNYGYTF
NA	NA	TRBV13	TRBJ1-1	TGTGCCAGCAGCCAAATAACAGACAGGACGAACACTGAAGCTTTCTTT	CASSQITDRTNTEAFF
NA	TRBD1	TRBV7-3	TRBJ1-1	TGTGCCAGCAGCTTGGACAGGGGGCTCACTGAAGCTTTCTTT	CASSLDRGLTEAFF
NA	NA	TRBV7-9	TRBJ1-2	TGTGCCAGCAGCAATCCGGGACAACATAACTATGGCTACACCTTC	CASSNPGQHNYGYTF
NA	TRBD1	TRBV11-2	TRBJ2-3	TGTGCCAGCGGAAACGGGGGCCGACAGGGGGATACGCAGTATTTT	CASGNGGRQGDTQYF
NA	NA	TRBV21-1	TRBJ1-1	TGTGCCAGCAGCAATGGCGGGGATCGTTTGCAGAACACTGAAGCTTTCTTT	CASSNGGDRLQNTEAFF